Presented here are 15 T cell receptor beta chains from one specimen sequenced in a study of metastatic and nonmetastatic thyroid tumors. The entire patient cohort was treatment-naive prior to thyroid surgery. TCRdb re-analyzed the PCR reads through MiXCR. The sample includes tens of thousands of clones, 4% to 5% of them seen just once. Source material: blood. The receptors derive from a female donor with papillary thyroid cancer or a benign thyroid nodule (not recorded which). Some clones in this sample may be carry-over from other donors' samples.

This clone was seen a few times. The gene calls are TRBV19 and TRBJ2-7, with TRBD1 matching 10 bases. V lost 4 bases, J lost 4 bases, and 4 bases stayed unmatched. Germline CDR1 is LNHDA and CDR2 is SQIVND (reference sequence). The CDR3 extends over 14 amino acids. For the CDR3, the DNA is TGTGCCAGTAGTACCCGGACAGGGGGTTACGAGCAGTACTTC. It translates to CASSTRTGGYEQYF.

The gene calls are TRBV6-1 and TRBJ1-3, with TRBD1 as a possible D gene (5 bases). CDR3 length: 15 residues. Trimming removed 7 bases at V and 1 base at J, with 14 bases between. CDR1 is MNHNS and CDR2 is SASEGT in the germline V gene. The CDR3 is CASNLQEDSGNTIYF. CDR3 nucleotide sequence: TGTGCCAGCAACCTACAGGAGGATTCTGGAAACACCATATATTTT.

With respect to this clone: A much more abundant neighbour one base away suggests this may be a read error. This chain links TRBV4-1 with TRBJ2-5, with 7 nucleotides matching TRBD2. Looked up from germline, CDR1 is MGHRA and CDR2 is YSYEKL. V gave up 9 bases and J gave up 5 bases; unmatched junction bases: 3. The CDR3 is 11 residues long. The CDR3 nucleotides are TGCGCCAGAAGGCGGGGGGAGACCCAGTACTTC. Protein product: CARRRGETQYF.

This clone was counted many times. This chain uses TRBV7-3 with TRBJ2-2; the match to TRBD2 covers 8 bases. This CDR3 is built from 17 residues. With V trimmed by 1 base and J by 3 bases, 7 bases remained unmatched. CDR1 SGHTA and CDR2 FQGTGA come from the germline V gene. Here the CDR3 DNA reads TGTGCCAGCAGCTTAAGGAGCGGGAGAGGGTACACCGGGGAGCTGTTTTTT. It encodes CASSLRSGRGYTGELFF.

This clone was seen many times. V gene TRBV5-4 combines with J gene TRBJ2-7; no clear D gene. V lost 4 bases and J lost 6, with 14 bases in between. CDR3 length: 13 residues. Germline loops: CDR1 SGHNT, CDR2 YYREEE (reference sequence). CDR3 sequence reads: CASSQTDWSEQYF. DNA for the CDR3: TGTGCCAGCAGCCAAACTGATTGGTCCGAGCAGTACTTC.

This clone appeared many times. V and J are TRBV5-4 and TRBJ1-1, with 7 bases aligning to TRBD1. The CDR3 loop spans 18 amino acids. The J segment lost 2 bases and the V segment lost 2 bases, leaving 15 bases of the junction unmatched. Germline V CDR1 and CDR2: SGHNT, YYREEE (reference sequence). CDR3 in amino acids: CASSLRLGTETFNTEAFF. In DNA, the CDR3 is TGTGCCAGCAGCTTACGTTTGGGGACAGAGACTTTTAACACTGAAGCTTTCTTT.

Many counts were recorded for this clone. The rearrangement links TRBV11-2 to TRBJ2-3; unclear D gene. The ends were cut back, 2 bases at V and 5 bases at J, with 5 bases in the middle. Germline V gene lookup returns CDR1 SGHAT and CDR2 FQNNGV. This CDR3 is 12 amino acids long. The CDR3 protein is CASSLWKDTQYF. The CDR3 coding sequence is TGTGCCAGCAGCTTATGGAAAGATACGCAGTATTTT.

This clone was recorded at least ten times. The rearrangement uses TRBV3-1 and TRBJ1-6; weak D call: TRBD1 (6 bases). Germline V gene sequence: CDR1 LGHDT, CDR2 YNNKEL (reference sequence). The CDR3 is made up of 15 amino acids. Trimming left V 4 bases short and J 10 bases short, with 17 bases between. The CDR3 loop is CASSRGGPIGSPLHF. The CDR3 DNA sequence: TGTGCCAGCAGCCGGGGGGGCCCTATAGGGTCACCCCTCCACTTT.

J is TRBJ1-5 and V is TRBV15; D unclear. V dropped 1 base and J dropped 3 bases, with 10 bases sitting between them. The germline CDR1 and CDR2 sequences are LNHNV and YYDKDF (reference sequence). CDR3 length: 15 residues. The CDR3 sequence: CATSRVSDVNQPQHF. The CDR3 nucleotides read TGTGCCACCAGCAGAGTTTCTGACGTCAATCAGCCCCAGCATTTT.

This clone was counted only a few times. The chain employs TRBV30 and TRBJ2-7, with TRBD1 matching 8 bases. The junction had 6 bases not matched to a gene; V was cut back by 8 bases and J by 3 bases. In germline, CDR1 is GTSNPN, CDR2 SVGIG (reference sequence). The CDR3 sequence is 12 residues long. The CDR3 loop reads CAGRDRSYEQYF. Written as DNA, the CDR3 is TGTGCCGGCCGGGACAGGAGCTACGAGCAGTACTTC.

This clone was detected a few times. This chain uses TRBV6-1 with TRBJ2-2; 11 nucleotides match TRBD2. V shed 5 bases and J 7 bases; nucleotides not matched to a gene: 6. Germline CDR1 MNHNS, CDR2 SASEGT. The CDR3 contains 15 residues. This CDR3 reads CASSRLAGGSGELFF. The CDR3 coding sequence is TGTGCCAGCAGTAGGCTAGCGGGAGGTAGCGGGGAGCTGTTTTTT.

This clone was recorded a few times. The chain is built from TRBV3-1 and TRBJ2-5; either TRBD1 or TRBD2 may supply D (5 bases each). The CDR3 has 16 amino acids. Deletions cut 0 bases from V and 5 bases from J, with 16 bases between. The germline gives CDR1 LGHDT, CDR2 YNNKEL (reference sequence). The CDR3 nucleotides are TGTGCCAGCAGCCAAGATTCGGGGACGGGATGGGAGACCCAGTACTTC. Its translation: CASSQDSGTGWETQYF.

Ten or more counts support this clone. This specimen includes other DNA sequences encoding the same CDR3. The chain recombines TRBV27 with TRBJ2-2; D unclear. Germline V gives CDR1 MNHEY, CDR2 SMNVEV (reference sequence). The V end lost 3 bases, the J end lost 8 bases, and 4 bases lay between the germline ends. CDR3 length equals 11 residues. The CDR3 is CASSFLGELFF. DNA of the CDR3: TGTGCCAGCAGTTTTTTAGGGGAGCTGTTTTTT.

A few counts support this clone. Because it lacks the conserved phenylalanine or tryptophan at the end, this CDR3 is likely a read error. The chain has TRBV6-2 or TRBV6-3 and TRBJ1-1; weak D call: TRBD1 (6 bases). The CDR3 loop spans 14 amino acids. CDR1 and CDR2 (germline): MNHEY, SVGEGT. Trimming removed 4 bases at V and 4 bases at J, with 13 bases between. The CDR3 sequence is CASSLRGASTEAFS. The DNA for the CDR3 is TGTGCCAGCAGTTTACGGGGGGCGAGCACTGAAGCTTTCTCT.

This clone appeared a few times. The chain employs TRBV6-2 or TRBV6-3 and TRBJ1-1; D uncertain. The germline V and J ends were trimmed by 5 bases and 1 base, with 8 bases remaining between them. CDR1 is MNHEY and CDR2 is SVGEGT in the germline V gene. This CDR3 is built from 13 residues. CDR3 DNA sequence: TGTGCCAGCAGTGACCAGACGAACACTGAAGCTTTCTTT. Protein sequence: CASSDQTNTEAFF.